This TCR beta chain was documented in a study of T cell responses to AZD1222 COVID-19 vaccine. The study's findings and limits: Most donors were white British and more were female, and clonal diversity was possibly underestimated. The span of vaccine-associated CD4 TCRs extended across spike, with dominance at 160-218 and 743-854.

Germline V gives CDR1 MDHEN, CDR2 SYDVKM. The CDR3 totals 14 residues. The V and J ends lost 3 bases and 0 bases respectively, with 6 bases between them. Some clones are missing from TCRdb's copy, which holds only in-frame ones; the method was immunoSEQ multiplex PCR. This sample yields over 90,000 clones, of which 88% are seen a single time; 12% belongs to the top ten. About this clone itself: What it binds is not known.

The chain has TRBV28 and TRBJ1-3; D ambiguous. This sequence originates from an adult who received the AZD1222 COVID-19 vaccine. This material consisted of peripheral blood, taken 28 days after the second AZD1222 dose. The CDR3 region is CASSFPSSGNTIYF. As DNA, the CDR3 is TGTGCCAGCAGTTTTCCCAGCTCTGGAAACACCATATATTTT.